This TCR beta chain is from a study of blood T cells in healthy people across ages. In its sample, this clonotype was seen a few times. Through a sample-barcoded 5' primer and a J-beta primer mix, a second PCR was run for 7 to 11 cycles. MiXCR was run by TCRdb on the 5' RACE reads, yielding one entry per CDR3 protein. The profile shows more than 1,400,000 distinct CDR3 sequences, 42% of them singletons. The clonotype originates from a woman aged 18-29 years in good health. The sample was blood.

The CDR3 protein is CASSLPLGGGSTDTQYF. The CDR3 region has the DNA TGCGCCAGCAGCCTTCCCTTGGGGGGTGGGTCCACAGATACGCAGTATTTT. This rearrangement joins TRBV4-1 to TRBJ2-3; maybe TRBD2 (6 bases). The V end lost 4 bases, the J end lost 2 bases, and 19 bases lay between the germline ends. CDR1 MGHRA and CDR2 YSYEKL come from the germline V gene. The CDR3 sequence is 17 residues long.